This T cell receptor delta chain was sequenced during a study of gamma-delta chains in newborns, infants, children. This clone is large within its sample. Other DNA variants within this sample encode the same CDR3. TCRdb re-called clones from the reads via CATT. The sample holds 810 or so delta-chain clones, about 0.93% seen once. Germline V gives CDR1 GEAIGNYY, CDR2 EKD. CDR3 size: 22 residues. With 3 bases clipped from V and 0 bases from J, the junction kept 13 bases outside the gene matches. This receptor was taken from a child in good health. Sequenced: blood. The chain carries TRDV2 and TRDJ3; 13 bases are shared with TRDD3. For the CDR3, the DNA is TGTGCCTGTGACCCGACTCGTACTGGGGGATACGACAGCTCCTGGGACACCCGACAGATGTTTTTC. This sequence encodes CACDPTRTGGYDSSWDTRQMFF.